The 21 T cell receptor beta chains reported below all come from one sample, sequenced in a study of Ad26.COV2.S vaccination and SARS-CoV-2 variants. The protocol was immunoSEQ multiplex PCR, while the TCRdb copy is restricted to in-frame clones and leaves out a portion. The sample comprises hundreds of thousands of clones, 65% to 90% of which are singletons, and about 10% rests with the top ten. The sample's treatment: around 19 received Ad26.COV2.S at low or high dose, single or two shots; five or six received placebo; per-sample allocation not given. It was on day 63 after the first vaccine or placebo injection that samples were taken. The sample in question was peripheral blood, obtained in a trial of Ad26.COV2.S vaccine versus placebo. All receptors come from a person aged 18 to 65 who received the Ad26.COV2.S COVID-19 vaccine or a placebo.

This sequence joins TRBV7-2 and TRBJ2-3; no reliable D call. The CDR3 length is 15 residues. Trimming removed 5 bases from V and 0 bases from J, with 12 bases in between. Germline V lookup: CDR1 SGHTA, CDR2 FQGNSA. CDR3 region: CASSPTVTSTDTQYF. The CDR3 DNA reads as TGTGCCAGCAGCCCTACCGTTACTAGCACAGATACGCAGTATTTT.

The chain recombines TRBV18 with TRBJ2-1, with 8 bases matching TRBD1. With 2 bases clipped from V and 7 bases from J, the junction kept 10 bases outside the gene matches. The CDR3 contains 16 residues. Looked up from germline, CDR1 is KGHSH and CDR2 is LQKENI. The chain's CDR3 is CASSPVGAGGRNEQFF. CDR3 nucleotide sequence: TGTGCCAGCTCACCAGTTGGGGCAGGGGGCCGAAATGAGCAGTTCTTC. Supplemented by reference TRBV18 and TRBJ2-1, the full variable domain reads NAGVMQNPRHLVRRRGQEARLRCSPMKGHSHVYWYRQLPEEGLKFMVYLQKENIIDESGMPKERFSAEFPKEGPSILRIQQVVRGDSAAYFCASSPVGAGGRNEQFFGPGTRLTVL.

The V and J genes are TRBV9 and TRBJ2-3, with 10 bases identical to TRBD2. J gave up 3 bases and V 4 bases, and 8 bases lay outside the gene matches. Looked up from germline, CDR1 is SGDLS and CDR2 is YYNGEE. The CDR3 totals 16 residues. CDR3 sequence reads: CASSPGLAGVTDTQYF. In nucleotides, the CDR3 is TGTGCCAGCAGCCCGGGGCTAGCGGGAGTAACAGATACGCAGTATTTT.

The rearrangement uses TRBV11-2 and TRBJ2-7; maybe TRBD1 (6 bases). V shed 0 bases and J shed 12 bases, with 15 bases lying between them. The CDR3 has 13 residues. Germline V gives CDR1 SGHAT, CDR2 FQNNGV. The CDR3 loop is CASSLDRQVVSYF. The CDR3 nucleotides read TGTGCCAGCAGCTTAGATCGACAGGTTGTGTCGTACTTC. Drawing the rest from reference TRBV11-2 and TRBJ2-7, the complete variable domain is EAGVAQSPRYKIIEKRQSVAFWCNPISGHATLYWYQQILGQGPKLLIQFQNNGVVDDSQLPKDRFSAERLKGVDSTLKIQPAKLEDSAVYLCASSLDRQVVSYFGPGTRLTVT.

The chain uses TRBV28 and TRBJ2-3, with D perhaps TRBD1 (6 bases). This CDR3 spans 15 amino acids. CDR1 and CDR2 (germline): MDHEN, SYDVKM. The V end lost 3 bases, the J end lost 2 bases, and 12 bases lay between the germline ends. CDR3 loop: CASSFRRGHTDTQYF. CDR3 DNA sequence: TGTGCCAGCAGTTTCCGCAGGGGTCACACAGATACGCAGTATTTT.

V is TRBV29-1 and J is TRBJ2-1; D remains ambiguous. The germline gives CDR1 SQVTM, CDR2 ANQGSEA. CDR3 length: 10 residues. V was pared by 5 bases and J by 8 bases, with 7 bases between. CDR3 sequence: CSVPQDEQFF. The CDR3 bases are TGCAGCGTTCCACAAGATGAGCAGTTCTTC.

The J gene is TRBJ1-5, the V gene TRBV7-2; D uncertain. V was pared by 2 bases and J by 6 bases, with 14 bases between. This CDR3 has 15 amino acids. Germline CDR1 and CDR2: SGHTA and FQGNSA. The CDR3 here is CASSLTGLVGQPQHF. The CDR3 DNA follows: TGTGCCAGCAGCTTAACGGGGTTGGTAGGTCAGCCCCAGCATTTT.

The V and J genes are TRBV4-2 and TRBJ1-3; a weak D match, TRBD1 (5 bases). V was cut by 3 bases and J by 4 bases, with 19 bases left in between. Germline CDR1 reads LGHNA; CDR2 reads YNFKEQ. The length of the CDR3 is 17 residues. The CDR3 sequence is CASSHRDRNSGGNTIYF. In nucleotides, the CDR3 is TGTGCCAGCAGCCATAGGGACCGGAACTCGGGAGGAAACACCATATATTTT.

The V call is TRBV5-1, the J call TRBJ1-2; D is perhaps TRBD1 (6 bases). The germline V gene encodes CDR1 SGHRS and CDR2 YFSETQ. The CDR3 contains 16 residues. V lost 4 bases and J 0 bases, leaving 16 bases between the germline ends. CDR3 sequence (DNA): TGCGCCAGCAGCCGGAACCCGGGACAAGCTAACTATGGCTACACCTTC. Protein: CASSRNPGQANYGYTF.

Turning to this clone: This CDR3 is also generated by other DNA sequences in the sample. This chain joins TRBV7-9 and TRBJ2-5; no reliable D call. This CDR3 has 11 residues. Germline lookup yields CDR1 SEHNR and CDR2 FQNEAQ (reference sequence). Trimming shortened V by 4 bases and J by 5 bases, and 5 bases separated the two germline ends. CDR3 amino acids: CASSSQETQYF. The CDR3 DNA is TGTGCCAGCAGCTCCCAGGAGACCCAGTACTTC.

V gene TRBV6-5 combines with J gene TRBJ1-5; 7 bases line up with TRBD1. The CDR3 totals 14 residues. CDR1 MNHEY and CDR2 SVGAGI come from the germline V gene. J gave up 7 bases and V 5 bases, and 8 bases lay outside the gene matches. The CDR3: CASSLTGAGQPQHF. The CDR3 DNA reads as TGTGCCAGCAGTCTTACAGGGGCAGGGCAGCCCCAGCATTTT.

The chain couples TRBV10-3 to TRBJ2-5; D remains ambiguous. Germline V CDR1 and CDR2: ENHRY, SYGVKD. The V and J ends lost 6 bases and 2 bases respectively, with 10 bases between them. CDR3 size: 13 residues. The CDR3 bases are TGTGCCATCAGAGGACCACTACAAGAGACCCAGTACTTC. Its translation is CAIRGPLQETQYF.

The gene calls are TRBV19 and TRBJ2-7; D might be TRBD2 (6 bases). V lost 5 bases, J lost 4 bases, and 15 bases lay in between. This CDR3 region has 14 residues. Per the germline V gene, CDR1 is LNHDA and CDR2 is SQIVND (reference sequence). This chain's CDR3 is CASSVPGETYEQYF. CDR3 DNA: TGTGCCAGTAGTGTCCCGGGGGAGACTTACGAGCAGTACTTC.

The chain combines TRBV2 with TRBJ2-3; D is possibly TRBD1 or TRBD2 (8 bases each). The CDR3 contains 16 residues. V was trimmed by 4 bases and J by 4 bases, leaving 18 bases between them. CDR1 and CDR2 from the germline V gene are SNHLY and FYNNEI. The chain's CDR3 is CASSAGGGRRADTQYF. CDR3 nucleotides: TGTGCCAGCAGTGCAGGGGGCGGGAGGAGGGCAGATACGCAGTATTTT.

V and J are TRBV4-1 and TRBJ2-2; tentative D call: TRBD2 (5 bases). The CDR3 contains 15 residues. With 0 bases removed from V and 5 bases from J, the gap between germline ends came to 10 bases. Per germline, CDR1 MGHRA and CDR2 YSYEKL. CDR3 amino acids: CASSQDNPGTGELFF. CDR3 in DNA: TGCGCCAGCAGCCAAGATAATCCGGGAACCGGGGAGCTGTTTTTT.

As to this clone: One junction end disagrees with the germline gene, perhaps due to a read error. J is TRBJ1-3 and V is TRBV3-1 (or the pseudogene TRBV3-2), with D possibly TRBD1 on 6 matching bases. The CDR3 is made up of 15 amino acids. Germline CDR1 LGHDT, CDR2 YNNKEL (reference sequence). The CDR3 loop is CASRQGGFSGNTIYF. The CDR3 DNA sequence: TGTGCCAGCAGACAAGGGGGATTCTCTGGAAACACCATATATTTT.

This rearrangement joins TRBV5-6 to TRBJ2-5; 11 nucleotides agree with TRBD2. Germline trimming cut 0 bases from V and 4 bases from J; bases unmatched to any gene: 8. The CDR3 is 17 residues long. Germline V gives CDR1 SGHDT, CDR2 YYEEEE. Here the CDR3 reads CASSLELAGGTRETQYF. As DNA, the CDR3 is TGTGCCAGCAGCTTGGAGTTAGCGGGAGGGACTCGAGAGACCCAGTACTTC.

This sequence joins TRBV5-6 and TRBJ2-3, with 9 nucleotides matching TRBD1. J gave up 2 bases and V 0 bases, and 7 bases lay outside the gene matches. Germline lookup yields CDR1 SGHDT and CDR2 YYEEEE. There are 17 residues in the CDR3. CDR3 coding DNA: TGTGCCAGCAGCTTGGACGGACAGGGGAAGGCCACAGATACGCAGTATTTT. It encodes CASSLDGQGKATDTQYF.

This chain connects TRBV7-3 to TRBJ2-1; D is perhaps TRBD2 (6 bases). With 2 bases removed from V and 6 bases from J, the gap between germline ends came to 14 bases. Per germline, CDR1 SGHTA and CDR2 FQGTGA. The CDR3 has 15 amino acids. For the CDR3, the DNA is TGTGCCAGCAGCTTAGAGCCGGGACTTAGCAATGAGCAGTTCTTC. This encodes CASSLEPGLSNEQFF.

The genes are TRBV6-2 or TRBV6-3 and TRBJ2-3; 8 bases line up with TRBD2. Germline V lookup: CDR1 MNHEY, CDR2 SVGEGT. J lost 1 base, V lost 5 bases, and 8 bases had no gene match. The CDR3 runs 16 residues. The CDR3 nucleotides are TGTGCCAGCAGTCCCCCCCGGCGGGGGGGCACAGATACGCAGTATTTT. Encoded protein: CASSPPRRGGTDTQYF.

The chain employs TRBV19 and TRBJ1-2; weak D call: TRBD1 (5 bases). Germline values: CDR1 LNHDA, CDR2 SQIVND (reference sequence). With 3 bases removed from V and 4 bases from J, the gap between germline ends came to 9 bases. CDR3 length equals 13 residues. The CDR3 nucleotides read TGTGCCAGTAGTATGGGGCAGGGCTATGGCTACACCTTC. The encoded protein is CASSMGQGYGYTF.